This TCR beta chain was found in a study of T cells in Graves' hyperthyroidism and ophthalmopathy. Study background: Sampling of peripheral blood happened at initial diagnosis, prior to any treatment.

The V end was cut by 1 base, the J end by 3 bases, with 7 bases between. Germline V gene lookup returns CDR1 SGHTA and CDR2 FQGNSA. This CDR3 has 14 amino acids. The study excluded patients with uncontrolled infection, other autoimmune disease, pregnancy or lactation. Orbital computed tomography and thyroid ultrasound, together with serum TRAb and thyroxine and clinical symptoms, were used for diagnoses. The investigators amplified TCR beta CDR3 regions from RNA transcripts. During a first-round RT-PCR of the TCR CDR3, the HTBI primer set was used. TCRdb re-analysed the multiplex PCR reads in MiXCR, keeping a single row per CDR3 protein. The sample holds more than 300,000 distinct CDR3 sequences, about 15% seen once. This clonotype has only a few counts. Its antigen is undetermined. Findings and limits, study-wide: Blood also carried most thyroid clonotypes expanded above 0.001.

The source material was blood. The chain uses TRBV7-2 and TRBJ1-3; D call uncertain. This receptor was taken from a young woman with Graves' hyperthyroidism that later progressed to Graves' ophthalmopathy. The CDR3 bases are TGTGCCAGCAGCTTAGTGGGTTTTGGAAACACCATATATTTT. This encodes CASSLVGFGNTIYF.